This T cell receptor (beta chain) was sequenced for a study of blood T cell repertoires in COVID-19. Study in general: COVID-19 samples collected from the United States, Italy and Spain covered acute and convalescent phases.

Generated by immunoSEQ multiplex PCR, the TCRdb table keeps only in-frame clones and is missing some. Of more than 60,000 clones listed, about four fifths are singletons. Seattle-derived patients entered the study during active infection and were followed longitudinally. The germline V gene encodes CDR1 SGHTA and CDR2 FQGNSA. The CDR3 loop spans 15 amino acids. With V trimmed by 0 bases and J by 3 bases, 2 bases remained unmatched. The rearrangement links TRBV7-2 to TRBJ2-7, with 10 bases that match TRBD2. Input material: peripheral blood. This TCR was sampled from a man aged 45-60 years with COVID-19, enrolled during active disease. The CDR3 nucleotides read TGTGCCAGCAGCTTAGCTAGCGGGGGGATCTACGAGCAGTACTTC. Its protein is CASSLASGGIYEQYF.